These T cell receptor beta chains were read from a single sample in a study of T-cell memory formation after mild COVID-19. TCRdb re-called the 5' RACE reads with MiXCR, one entry per CDR3 protein. The table includes 250,000 to 300,000 distinct CDR3 sequences, about 16% detected once. Sequencing was carried out using PBMCs or a T cell subset sorted from them (not recorded which). The receptors come from a young man who had mild COVID-19 (a few samples of this study predate the infection). Cell type and time point are not known. The CDR3 runs from the conserved cysteine through the conserved F or W. Fields, in order: J gene, clone size, D gene, V gene, CDR3 protein, CDR3 DNA. A D gene is named only where the DNA matches it firmly. Some rows mark clone size as missing; the rest say once, few, many or name a class of expanded clone.

TRBJ2-3	-	-	TRBV20-1	CSLSRPPTDTQYF	TGCAGTTTAAGCAGGCCTCCCACAGATACGCAGTATTTT
TRBJ2-3	few	-	TRBV9	CASSERTALTDTQYF	TGTGCCAGCAGCGAGAGGACAGCCCTCACAGATACGCAGTATTTT
TRBJ2-5	-	TRBD2	TRBV29-1	CSVERAGGLETQYF	TGCAGCGTTGAAAGAGCGGGGGGGCTTGAGACCCAGTACTTC
TRBJ2-7	few	-	TRBV4-1	CASSQEGHEQYF	TGCGCCAGCAGCCAAGAGGGGCACGAGCAGTACTTC
TRBJ2-3	many	-	TRBV4-1	CASSPVERAADTQYF	TGCGCCAGCAGCCCGGTGGAAAGGGCGGCGGATACGCAGTATTTT
TRBJ1-1	few	TRBD1	TRBV20-1	CSARDQRLRGRTEAFF	TGCAGTGCTAGAGATCAGAGATTAAGGGGGCGGACTGAAGCTTTCTTT
TRBJ1-1	few	-	TRBV6-5	CASSFMGGAEAFF	TGTGCCAGCAGTTTTATGGGGGGCGCTGAAGCTTTCTTT
TRBJ2-5	few	TRBD1	TRBV28	CASSLGPSGGWETQYF	TGTGCCAGCAGTTTAGGCCCCTCAGGGGGCTGGGAGACCCAGTACTTC
TRBJ1-5	-	-	TRBV2	CASSPLERQPQHF	TGTGCCAGCAGTCCCCTTGAGCGTCAGCCCCAGCATTTT
TRBJ2-5	-	-	TRBV6-5	CASSYDGGETQYF	TGTGCCAGCAGTTATGACGGGGGAGAGACCCAGTACTTC
TRBJ2-1	-	TRBD2	TRBV12-3/TRBV12-4	CASITRKGRGNNEQFF	TGTGCCAGCATCACTCGCAAGGGGCGGGGGAACAATGAGCAGTTCTTC
TRBJ2-3	-	TRBD2	TRBV15	CATSRRGTSGGTQYF	TGTGCCACCAGCAGGCGCGGGACTAGCGGGGGTACGCAGTATTTT
TRBJ2-4	many	-	TRBV18	CASSPLAPGALAKNIQYF	TGTGCCAGCTCACCACTGGCGCCAGGAGCACTAGCCAAAAACATTCAGTACTTC
TRBJ1-2	-	TRBD1	TRBV5-1	CASSPNTGAFDYGYTF	TGCGCCAGCAGCCCAAATACAGGGGCGTTTGACTATGGCTACACCTTC
TRBJ2-1	-	-	TRBV6-2/TRBV6-3	CASGQGRDEQFF	TGTGCCAGCGGCCAGGGGAGGGATGAGCAGTTCTTC
TRBJ1-2	-	-	TRBV12-3/TRBV12-4	CASRAGRGYTF	TGTGCCAGCAGGGCAGGGCGAGGCTACACCTTC
TRBJ1-2	-	-	TRBV4-2	CASSQVLASNYGYTF	TGTGCCAGCAGCCAAGTACTCGCGAGTAACTATGGCTACACCTTC
TRBJ1-6	many	-	TRBV12-3/TRBV12-4	CASKGKGSYNSPLHF	TGTGCCAGCAAGGGGAAGGGGTCCTATAATTCACCCCTCCACTTT
TRBJ1-3	few	-	TRBV4-2	CASSQEVRSSGNTIYF	TGTGCCAGCAGCCAAGAGGTCAGGAGCTCTGGAAACACCATATATTTT
TRBJ2-3	-	TRBD2	TRBV24-1	CATSDTLAGGPDTQYF	TGTGCCACCAGTGACACACTAGCGGGGGGGCCAGATACGCAGTATTTT
TRBJ2-1	few	TRBD2	TRBV20-1	CSARFSSGGLWNEQFF	TGCAGTGCTAGATTTTCGAGCGGGGGACTCTGGAATGAGCAGTTCTTC
TRBJ2-7	-	-	TRBV5-1	CASPLVPPIYEQYF	TGCGCCAGCCCTCTGGTCCCTCCGATCTACGAGCAGTACTTC